The sequence of this T cell receptor (beta chain) was determined in a study of cytomegalovirus exposure and HLA in healthy donors. This PCR relied on a set of 60 Vbeta primers and 13 Jbeta primers. Measured with immunoSEQ multiplex PCR; TCRdb has only the in-frame clones, and not every one. The data contain about 190,000 clones, 65% to 85% of them singletons. The CDR3 is made up of 13 amino acids. Germline V lookup: CDR1 SNHLY, CDR2 FYNNEI. The V gene lost 1 base and the J gene lost 10 bases, with 13 bases spanning the gap. J is TRBJ1-1 and V is TRBV2; D is unclear. This TCR was recovered from a man in his forties or fifties in good health and CMV-seropositive. Source material: PBMCs. The CDR3: CASSEDVASGAFF. In nucleotides, the CDR3 is TGTGCCAGCAGTGAAGACGTGGCGAGCGGAGCTTTCTTT.